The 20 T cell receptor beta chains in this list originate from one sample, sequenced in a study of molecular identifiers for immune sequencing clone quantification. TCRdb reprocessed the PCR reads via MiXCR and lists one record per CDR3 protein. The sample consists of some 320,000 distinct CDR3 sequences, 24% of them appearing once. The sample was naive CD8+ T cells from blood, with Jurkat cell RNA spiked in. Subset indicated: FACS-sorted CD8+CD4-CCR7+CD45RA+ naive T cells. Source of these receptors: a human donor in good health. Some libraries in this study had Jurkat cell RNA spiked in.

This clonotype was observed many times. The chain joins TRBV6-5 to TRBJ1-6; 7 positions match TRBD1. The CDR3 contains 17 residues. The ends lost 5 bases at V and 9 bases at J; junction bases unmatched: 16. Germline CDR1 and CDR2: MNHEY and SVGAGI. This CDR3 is CASSTRDSETIGSPLHF. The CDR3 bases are TGTGCCAGCAGTACCAGGGACAGCGAAACGATTGGTTCACCCCTCCACTTT.

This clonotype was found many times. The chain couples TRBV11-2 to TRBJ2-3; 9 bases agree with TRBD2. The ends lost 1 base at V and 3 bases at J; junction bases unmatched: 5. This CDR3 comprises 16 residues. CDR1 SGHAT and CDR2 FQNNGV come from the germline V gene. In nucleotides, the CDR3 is TGTGCCAGCAGCTTAGTCGTTAGCGGGGGTACAGATACGCAGTATTTT. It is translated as CASSLVVSGGTDTQYF.

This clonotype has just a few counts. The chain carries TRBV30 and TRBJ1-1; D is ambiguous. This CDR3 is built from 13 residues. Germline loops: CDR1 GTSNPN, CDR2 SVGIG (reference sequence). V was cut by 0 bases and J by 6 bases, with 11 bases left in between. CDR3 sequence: CAWSVTLNAEAFF. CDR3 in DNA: TGTGCCTGGAGTGTCACCCTTAACGCTGAAGCTTTCTTT.

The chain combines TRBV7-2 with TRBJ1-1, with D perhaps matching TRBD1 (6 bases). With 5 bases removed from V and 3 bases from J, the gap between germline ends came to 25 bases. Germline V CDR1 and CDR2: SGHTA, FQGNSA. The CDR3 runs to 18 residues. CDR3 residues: CASSDPVDRGLGHTEAFF. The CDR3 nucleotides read TGTGCCAGCAGCGACCCGGTGGACCGGGGGCTCGGACACACTGAAGCTTTCTTT.

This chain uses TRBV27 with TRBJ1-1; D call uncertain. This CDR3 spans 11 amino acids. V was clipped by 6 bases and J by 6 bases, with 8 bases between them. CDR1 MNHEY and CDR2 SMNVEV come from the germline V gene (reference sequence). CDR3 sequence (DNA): TGTGCCAGCAGGGGTTCGTCTGAAGCTTTCTTT. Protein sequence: CASRGSSEAFF.

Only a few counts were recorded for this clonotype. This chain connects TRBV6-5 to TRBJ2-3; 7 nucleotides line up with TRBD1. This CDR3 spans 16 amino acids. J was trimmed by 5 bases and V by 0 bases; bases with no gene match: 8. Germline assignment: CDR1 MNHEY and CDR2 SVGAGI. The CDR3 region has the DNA TGTGCCAGCAGTTACTCAGAGGGGGCGCAGGGAGATACGCAGTATTTT. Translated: CASSYSEGAQGDTQYF.

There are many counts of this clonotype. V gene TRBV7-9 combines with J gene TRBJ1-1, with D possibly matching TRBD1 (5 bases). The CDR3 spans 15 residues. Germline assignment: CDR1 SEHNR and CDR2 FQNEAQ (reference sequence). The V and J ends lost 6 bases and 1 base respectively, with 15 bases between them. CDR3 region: CASRSSRGENTEAFF. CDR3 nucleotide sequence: TGTGCCAGCAGATCCTCTCGAGGGGAGAACACTGAAGCTTTCTTT.

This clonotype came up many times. CDR3 region: CASSLGGLAGYNEQFF. The CDR3 DNA reads TGTGCCAGCAGCTTAGGTGGGCTAGCGGGGTACAATGAGCAGTTCTTC. The rearrangement uses TRBV7-2 and TRBJ2-1, with 9 positions matching TRBD2. The CDR3 has 16 amino acids. The germline V gene has CDR1 SGHTA and CDR2 FQGNSA. J was trimmed by 4 bases and V by 1 base; bases with no gene match: 5. Variable domain in full (rest from reference TRBV7-2 and TRBJ2-1): GAGVSQSPSNKVTEKGKDVELRCDPISGHTALYWYRQSLGQGLEFLIYFQGNSAPDKSGLPSDRFSAERTGGSVSTLTIQRTQQEDSAVYLCASSLGGLAGYNEQFFGPGTRLTVL.

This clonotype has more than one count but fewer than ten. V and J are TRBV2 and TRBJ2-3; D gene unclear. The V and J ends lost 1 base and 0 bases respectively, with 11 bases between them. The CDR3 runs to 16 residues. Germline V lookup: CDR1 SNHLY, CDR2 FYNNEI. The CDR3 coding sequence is TGTGCCAGCAGTGAAGTGGGAAAATTTAGCACAGATACGCAGTATTTT. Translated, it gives CASSEVGKFSTDTQYF.

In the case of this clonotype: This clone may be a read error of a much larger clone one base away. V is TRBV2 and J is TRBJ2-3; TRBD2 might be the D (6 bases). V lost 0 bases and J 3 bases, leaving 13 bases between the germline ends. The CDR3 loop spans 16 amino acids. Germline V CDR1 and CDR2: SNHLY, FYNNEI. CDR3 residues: CASSEAIGGWTDTQYF. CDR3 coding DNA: TGTGCCAGCAGTGAAGCTATCGGGGGATGGACAGATACGCAGTATTTT.

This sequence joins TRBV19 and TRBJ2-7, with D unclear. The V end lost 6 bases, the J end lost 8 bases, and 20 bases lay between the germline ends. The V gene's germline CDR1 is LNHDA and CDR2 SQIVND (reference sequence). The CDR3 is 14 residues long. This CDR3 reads CASSPGLVAYQQYF. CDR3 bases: TGTGCCAGTAGCCCCGGCCTAGTGGCATACCAGCAGTACTTC. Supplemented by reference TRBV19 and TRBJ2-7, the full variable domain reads DGGITQSPKYLFRKEGQNVTLSCEQNLNHDAMYWYRQDPGQGLRLIYYSQIVNDFQKGDIAEGYSVSREKKESFPLTVTSAQKNPTAFYLCASSPGLVAYQQYFGPGTRLTVT.

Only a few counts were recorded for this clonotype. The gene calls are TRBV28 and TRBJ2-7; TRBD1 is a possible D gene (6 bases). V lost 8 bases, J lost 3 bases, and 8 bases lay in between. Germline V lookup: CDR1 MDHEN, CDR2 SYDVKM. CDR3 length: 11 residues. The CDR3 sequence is CASGQYYEQYF. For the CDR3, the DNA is TGTGCCAGCGGACAGTACTACGAGCAGTACTTC.

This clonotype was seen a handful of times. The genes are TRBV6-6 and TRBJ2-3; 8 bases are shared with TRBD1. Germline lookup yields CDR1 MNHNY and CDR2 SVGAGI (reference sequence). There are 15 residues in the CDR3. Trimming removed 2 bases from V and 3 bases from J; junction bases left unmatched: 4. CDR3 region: CASSYADRVTDTQYF. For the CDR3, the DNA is TGTGCCAGCAGTTACGCGGACAGGGTGACAGATACGCAGTATTTT.

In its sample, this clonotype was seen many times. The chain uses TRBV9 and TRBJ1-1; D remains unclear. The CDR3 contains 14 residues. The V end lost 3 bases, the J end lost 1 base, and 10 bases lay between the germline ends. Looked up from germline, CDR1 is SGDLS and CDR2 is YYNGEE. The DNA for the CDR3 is TGTGCCAGCAGCGCTGGGCAGACGAACACTGAAGCTTTCTTT. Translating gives CASSAGQTNTEAFF.

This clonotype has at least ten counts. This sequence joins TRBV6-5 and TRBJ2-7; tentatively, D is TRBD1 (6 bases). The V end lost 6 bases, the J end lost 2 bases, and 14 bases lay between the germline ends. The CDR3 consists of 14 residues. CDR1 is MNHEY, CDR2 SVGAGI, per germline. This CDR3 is CASRDRDNPYEQYF. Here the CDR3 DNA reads TGTGCCAGCAGGGACCGGGACAACCCCTACGAGCAGTACTTC.

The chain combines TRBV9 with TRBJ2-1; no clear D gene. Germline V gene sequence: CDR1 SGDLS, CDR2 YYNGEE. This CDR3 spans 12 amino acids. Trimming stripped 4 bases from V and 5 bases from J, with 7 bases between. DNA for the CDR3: TGTGCCAGCAGCTGGGCGGACAATGAGCAGTTCTTC. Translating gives CASSWADNEQFF. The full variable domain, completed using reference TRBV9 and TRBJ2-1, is DSGVTQTPKHLITATGQRVTLRCSPRSGDLSVYWYQQSLDQGLQFLIQYYNGEERAKGNILERFSAQQFPDLHSELNLSSLELGDSALYFCASSWADNEQFFGPGTRLTVL.

DNA for the CDR3: TGTGCCAGTAAAGGGGCTAGCGGGAGCTATGAGCAGTTCTTC. Encoded protein: CASKGASGSYEQFF. This sequence joins TRBV12-3 or TRBV12-4 and TRBJ2-1, with 10 bases aligning to TRBD2. This CDR3 is 14 amino acids long. With V trimmed by 9 bases and J by 8 bases, 10 bases remained unmatched.

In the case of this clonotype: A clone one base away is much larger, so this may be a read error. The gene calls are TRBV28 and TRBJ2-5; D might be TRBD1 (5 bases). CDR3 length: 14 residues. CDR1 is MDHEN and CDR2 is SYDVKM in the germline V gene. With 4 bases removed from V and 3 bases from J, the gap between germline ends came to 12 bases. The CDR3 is CASSSPPTEETQYF. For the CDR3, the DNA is TGTGCCAGCAGTTCCCCTCCGACAGAAGAGACCCAGTACTTC. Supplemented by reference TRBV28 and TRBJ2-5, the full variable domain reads DVKVTQSSRYLVKRTGEKVFLECVQDMDHENMFWYRQDPGLGLRLIYFSYDVKMKEKGDIPEGYSVSREKKERFSLILESASTNQTSMYLCASSSPPTEETQYFGPGTRLLVL.

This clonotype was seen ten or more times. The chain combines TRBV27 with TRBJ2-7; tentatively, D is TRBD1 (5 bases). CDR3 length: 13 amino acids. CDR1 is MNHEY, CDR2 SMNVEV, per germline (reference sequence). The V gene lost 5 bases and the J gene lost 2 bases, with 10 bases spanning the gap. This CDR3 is CASSPGMTYEQYF. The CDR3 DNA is TGTGCCAGCAGTCCAGGGATGACCTACGAGCAGTACTTC.

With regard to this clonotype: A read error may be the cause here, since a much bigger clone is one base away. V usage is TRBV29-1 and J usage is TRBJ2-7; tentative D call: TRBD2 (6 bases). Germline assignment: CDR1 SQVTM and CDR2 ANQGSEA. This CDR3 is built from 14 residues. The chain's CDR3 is CCVEVGMGTDEQYF. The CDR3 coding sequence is TGCTGCGTTGAAGTTGGAATGGGGACTGACGAGCAGTACTTC.